The 18 T cell receptor beta chains presented below share a single source sample, sequenced in a study of T cells in Graves' hyperthyroidism and ophthalmopathy. Researchers took RNA transcripts and amplified the TCR beta CDR3 regions from them. The TCR CDR3 first-round RT-PCR relied on the HTBI primer set. Each CDR3 protein is one row after TCRdb ran MiXCR on the multiplex PCR reads. Among about 350,000 distinct CDR3 sequences listed, 12% to 15% were seen once. Source material: blood. The receptors derive from a woman aged 60 to 75 with Graves' ophthalmopathy.

The table lists this clonotype with a few counts. The rearrangement uses TRBV19 and TRBJ2-3; D gene ambiguous. Per the germline V gene, CDR1 is LNHDA and CDR2 is SQIVND (reference sequence). The CDR3 is made up of 13 amino acids. V lost 4 bases and J lost 0, with 5 bases in between. The CDR3 spells CASSKASTDTQYF. The DNA for the CDR3 is TGTGCCAGTAGTAAAGCTAGCACAGATACGCAGTATTTT. Filled out from reference TRBV19 and TRBJ2-3, the complete variable domain reads DGGITQSPKYLFRKEGQNVTLSCEQNLNHDAMYWYRQDPGQGLRLIYYSQIVNDFQKGDIAEGYSVSREKKESFPLTVTSAQKNPTAFYLCASSKASTDTQYFGPGTRLTVL.

The chain combines TRBV5-4 with TRBJ2-7, with TRBD2 identical over 10 bases. CDR3 length: 14 residues. Germline V gene sequence: CDR1 SGHNT, CDR2 YYREEE (reference sequence). Germline trimming cut 2 bases from V and 5 bases from J; bases unmatched to any gene: 4. This CDR3 reads CASSLAGGRNEQYF. The CDR3 region has the DNA TGTGCCAGCAGCTTAGCGGGAGGGAGGAACGAGCAGTACTTC.

This clonotype was seen ten or more times. J is TRBJ2-7 and V is TRBV6-1, with 8 bases aligning to TRBD1. Germline trimming cut 6 bases from V and 6 bases from J; bases unmatched to any gene: 13. This CDR3 spans 15 amino acids. Germline CDR1 is MNHNS and CDR2 is SASEGT. CDR3 DNA: TGTGCCAGCAGAGACCGGGACAGGAATTACGGCGAGCAGTACTTC. It codes for CASRDRDRNYGEQYF.

In this sample, this clonotype turned up many times. The chain is built from TRBV5-1 and TRBJ2-7; 7 nucleotides align to TRBD1. The V gene's germline CDR1 is SGHRS and CDR2 YFSETQ. This CDR3 contains 15 residues. V lost 3 bases and J lost 7; bases outside the gene matches: 13. The CDR3 DNA reads TGCGCCAGCAGCTCTTCACAGGGGAAACCCTTGGAGCAGTACTTC. Its translation is CASSSSQGKPLEQYF.

V usage is TRBV9 and J usage is TRBJ2-7; 7 bases match TRBD1. The CDR3 has 13 amino acids. Germline V gene data show CDR1 as SGDLS and CDR2 as YYNGEE. After removal of 5 bases from V and 6 bases from J, the junction contained 8 bases not matched to a gene. In DNA form, the CDR3 reads TGTGCCAGCAGAAGTGGACAGGCCCTCGAGCAGTACTTC. Protein sequence: CASRSGQALEQYF.

This clonotype was counted ten times or more. This sequence joins TRBV7-2 and TRBJ2-5, with D maybe TRBD2 (5 bases). V shed 4 bases and J shed 3 bases, with 12 bases lying between them. In germline, CDR1 is SGHTA, CDR2 FQGNSA. The CDR3 contains 14 residues. The CDR3 here is CASSWIRGEETQYF. DNA of the CDR3: TGTGCCAGCAGCTGGATACGGGGAGAAGAGACCCAGTACTTC. The full variable domain, completed using reference TRBV7-2 and TRBJ2-5, is GAGVSQSPSNKVTEKGKDVELRCDPISGHTALYWYRQSLGQGLEFLIYFQGNSAPDKSGLPSDRFSAERTGGSVSTLTIQRTQQEDSAVYLCASSWIRGEETQYFGPGTRLLVL.

This clonotype came up a few times. A much larger clone differs by one base, so this may be a read error. CDR3 nucleotides: TGTGCCAGCAGCGTATGGACAGGTTTTGAAGCTTTCTTT. Its protein is CASSVWTGFEAFF. J is TRBJ1-1 and V is TRBV3-1; 7 bases are shared with TRBD1. The CDR3 is 13 residues long. Germline CDR1 reads LGHDT; CDR2 reads YNNKEL (reference sequence). V lost 5 bases, J lost 7 bases, and 7 bases stayed unmatched.

This clonotype showed up just a few times. The rearrangement uses TRBV7-2 and TRBJ2-1; possibly TRBD2 for D (5 bases). V dropped 6 bases and J dropped 6 bases, with 12 bases sitting between them. Germline V gene sequence: CDR1 SGHTA, CDR2 FQGNSA. The CDR3 consists of 13 residues. In DNA, the CDR3 is TGTGCCAGCAGAAAACTGAGGGCCAATGAGCAGTTCTTC. It codes for CASRKLRANEQFF.

This clonotype has at least ten counts. The CDR3 DNA is TGCAGTGCTAGAGATGCCGGGACTAGCGGGAGATCGGGGGAGCAGTACTTC. As protein: CSARDAGTSGRSGEQYF. The chain couples TRBV20-1 to TRBJ2-7; TRBD2 matches 14 bases. The CDR3 sequence is 17 residues long. Looked up from germline, CDR1 is DFQATT and CDR2 is SNEGSKA (reference sequence). V lost 0 bases and J lost 7; bases outside the gene matches: 11.

This clonotype was counted only a few times. The V and J genes are TRBV7-9 and TRBJ2-2; D is uncertain. Looked up from germline, CDR1 is SEHNR and CDR2 is FQNEAQ (reference sequence). The CDR3 spans 15 residues. Trimming took off 5 bases at V and 6 bases at J, with 16 bases between the two ends. This chain's CDR3 is CASSPGSLIAGELFF. DNA of the CDR3: TGTGCCAGCAGCCCCGGGTCCCTGATAGCCGGGGAGCTGTTTTTT.

In this sample, this clonotype turned up many times. CDR3 coding DNA: TGTGCCAGCAGCCTATTCCGGGACGAACCCCTCCACTTT. This gives the protein CASSLFRDEPLHF. This chain uses TRBV3-1 with TRBJ1-6; possible D gene TRBD1, 5 bases. This CDR3 comprises 13 residues. CDR1 and CDR2 (germline): LGHDT, YNNKEL (reference sequence). Deletions cut 4 bases from V and 12 bases from J, with 13 bases between.

This clonotype was seen repeatedly, ten times or more. Here the CDR3 DNA reads TGTGCCAGCAGCCATGTCAAAAGGGCTGGGGCCAACGTCCTGACTTTC. This codes for CASSHVKRAGANVLTF. The chain recombines TRBV3-1 with TRBJ2-6; D call uncertain. V was shortened by 3 bases and J by 2 bases, with 11 bases between the two germline ends. This CDR3 is built from 16 residues. Germline V gene lookup returns CDR1 LGHDT and CDR2 YNNKEL (reference sequence).

This clonotype was seen at least ten times. The chain carries TRBV4-1 and TRBJ2-1; 11 bases line up with TRBD2. The CDR3 consists of 15 residues. Losses at the gene ends were 8 bases for V and 8 bases for J; bases not matched to a gene: 11. Germline V CDR1 and CDR2: MGHRA, YSYEKL. CDR3 residues: CASRGLAGGPDEQFF. DNA for the CDR3: TGCGCCAGCCGGGGGTTAGCGGGAGGGCCGGATGAGCAGTTCTTC.

This clonotype was recorded at least ten times. The V gene is TRBV18, the J gene TRBJ1-5; TRBD1 is a possible D gene (6 bases). Trimming removed 3 bases at V and 7 bases at J, with 10 bases between. The CDR3 covers 13 residues. CDR1 and CDR2 from the germline V gene are KGHSH and LQKENI. The chain's CDR3 is CASSPHRDQPQHF. The CDR3 region has the DNA TGTGCCAGCTCACCCCACAGGGACCAGCCCCAGCATTTT.

The sample holds many counts of this clonotype. The V call is TRBV28, the J call TRBJ2-5, with D perhaps TRBD1 (6 bases). V was pared by 5 bases and J by 4 bases, with 20 bases between. CDR3 length: 16 residues. Germline loops: CDR1 MDHEN, CDR2 SYDVKM. The chain's CDR3 is CASSLPGAGVGETQYF. For the CDR3, the DNA is TGTGCCAGCAGTCTCCCCGGGGCAGGGGTCGGAGAGACCCAGTACTTC.

This clonotype was recorded many times. The J gene is TRBJ2-1, the V gene TRBV2, with 15 positions matching TRBD2. CDR3 length equals 18 residues. J lost 0 bases, V lost 5 bases, and 5 bases had no gene match. From germline, CDR1 is SNHLY and CDR2 FYNNEI. Here the CDR3 reads CASSTGTSGRSSYNEQFF. As DNA, the CDR3 is TGTGCCAGCAGTACCGGGACTAGCGGGAGGAGCTCCTACAATGAGCAGTTCTTC.

Concerning this clonotype: The junction departs from the called germline gene at one end, perhaps through a read error. The chain has TRBV20-1 and TRBJ2-2; TRBD2 might be the D (5 bases). Germline loops: CDR1 DFQATT, CDR2 SNEGSKA (reference sequence). This CDR3 contains 16 residues. CDR3 residues: CSAPIPGVANTGELLF. In DNA form, the CDR3 reads TGCAGTGCCCCCATACCCGGTGTGGCGAACACCGGGGAGCTGCTTTTT.

The chain recombines TRBV9 with TRBJ2-1; 8 bases are a match to TRBD1. The J segment lost 0 bases and the V segment lost 3 bases, leaving 2 bases of the junction unmatched. Germline CDR1 and CDR2: SGDLS and YYNGEE. The CDR3 contains 15 residues. This chain's CDR3 is CASSADRASYNEQFF. CDR3 nucleotides: TGTGCCAGCAGCGCGGACAGGGCCTCCTACAATGAGCAGTTCTTC.